The following is a T cell receptor (beta chain) sequence with its context. Repertoires were generated with immunoSEQ multiplex PCR, while TCRdb's copy carries only in-frame clones and drops some. Of roughly 69,000 clones listed, 95% to 98% are singletons. This entry comes from a study of technical replicates of blood from several donors. This TCR came from a human donor in good health. The sample was T cells isolated from PBMCs.

CDR3: CASSPGAYSDTQYF. The CDR3 nucleotides are TGTGCCAGCAGCCCGGGTGCATATTCGGATACGCAGTATTTT. The J gene is TRBJ2-3, the V gene TRBV28; D gene unclear. Per the germline V gene, CDR1 is MDHEN and CDR2 is SYDVKM. The CDR3 runs 14 residues. Deletions cut 6 bases from V and 6 bases from J, with 16 bases between.